This T cell receptor (beta chain) is drawn from a study of CD8+CD57+ T cells in acquired aplastic anemia (dated by TCRdb to the late 2010s). About the study as a whole: DNA extracted from sorted CD4+ and CD8+ cells had a mean of approximately 3.5 ug, with a range of roughly 0.19 to 27.4 ug. An average of roughly 9.8 million reads for CD4+ cells and 11.0 million reads for CD8+ cells was obtained from healthy donor samples. General conclusions and limits of the study: CD8+ Simpson's diversity did not differ significantly between patients and healthy controls (P=0.060). About 29 CD8+ CDR3 sequences were found to be shared between patients and controls, but these sequences appeared to be highly expressed in patients and within the immunodominant clones of the patients.

Genomic DNA was used as template for profiling of TCR beta VDJ combinations and CDR3 sequences. TCR repertoire sequencing was run on an Illumina HiSeq 2000. On the study's bioinformatics: Repertoires were assessed using TRBV/TRBJ rearrangement plots, CDR3 size and DJ length profiles, and Simpson's diversity index. Whichever DNA sequence was most abundant in the deep sequencing data was defined as the immunodominant clone. CDR3 amino acid sequences were screened for sharing across subjects and were compared with published repertoires and the VDJdb database. In-frame beta chains were kept once TCRdb had trimmed the public reads at Q25 with fastp and called clones with MiXCR. Under each unique CDR3 protein, matching rows form one entry showing the most common genes and DNA. What appears here as the V and J calls and clone size reflects TCRdb's work, not the paper's. The sample table shows 150,000 to 200,000 distinct CDR3 sequences, and 45% to 50% are seen once. The top ten clonotypes cover roughly 3% of the sample.

On this clonotype: No cognate antigen has been identified for it. Base quality data are lacking; no much larger clone is found one base away.

TCR repertoires of sorted CD4+ and CD8+ blood T cells from severe aplastic anemia patients and healthy subjects were deep-sequenced in the study. Ficoll-Paque density gradient centrifugation was used to isolate peripheral blood mononuclear cells. Before DNA was extracted, CD4+ and CD8+ T cells were sorted using either FACS or magnetic beads. The V end gives up 0 bases and the J end 6 bases, leaving 2 bases in the junction not matched to a gene. From the germline V gene (reference sequence), CDR1 is LNHNV and CDR2 is YYDKDF. Including the terminal cysteine and phenylalanine, the CDR3 comprises 14 residues. Only the CDR3 portion is preserved as DNA: 42 bases, with reading frame beginning at the first base.

Sequencing was performed on sorted CD4+, CD8+, or CD8+CD57+ T cells (not recorded which) from PBMCs. The chain couples TRBV15 to TRBJ2-7; 10 central bases correspond to TRBD2. The receptor comes from a human donor in good health. The DNA reads as follows: TGTGCCACCAGCAGAGATAGCGGGAGGTTCGAGCAGTACTTC. Translated, this is CATSRDSGRFEQYF.